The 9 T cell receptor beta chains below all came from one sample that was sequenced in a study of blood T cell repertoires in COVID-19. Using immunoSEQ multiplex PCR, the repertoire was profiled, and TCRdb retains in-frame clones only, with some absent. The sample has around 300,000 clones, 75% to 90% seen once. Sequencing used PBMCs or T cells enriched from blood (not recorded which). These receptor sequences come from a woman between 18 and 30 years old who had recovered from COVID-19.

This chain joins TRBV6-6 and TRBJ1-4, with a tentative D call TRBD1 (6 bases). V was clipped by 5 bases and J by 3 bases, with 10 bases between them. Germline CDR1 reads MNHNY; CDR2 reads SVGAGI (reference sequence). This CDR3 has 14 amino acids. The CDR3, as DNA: TGTGCCAGCAGTCTGACAGGATCTAATGAAAAACTGTTTTTT. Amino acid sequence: CASSLTGSNEKLFF.

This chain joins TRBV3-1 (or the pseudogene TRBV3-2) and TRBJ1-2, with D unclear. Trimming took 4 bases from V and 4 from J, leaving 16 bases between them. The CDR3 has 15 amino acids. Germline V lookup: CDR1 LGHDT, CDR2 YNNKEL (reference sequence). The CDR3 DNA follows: TGTGCCAGCAGCCTTTCCGGCGGGCTATTCTATGGCTACACCTTC. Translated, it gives CASSLSGGLFYGYTF.

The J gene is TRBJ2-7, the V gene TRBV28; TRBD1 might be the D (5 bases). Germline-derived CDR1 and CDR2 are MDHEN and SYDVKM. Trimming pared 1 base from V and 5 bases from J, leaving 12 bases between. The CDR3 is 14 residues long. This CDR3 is CASSLLGVVHEQYF. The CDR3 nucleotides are TGTGCCAGCAGTTTATTAGGGGTCGTCCACGAGCAGTACTTC.

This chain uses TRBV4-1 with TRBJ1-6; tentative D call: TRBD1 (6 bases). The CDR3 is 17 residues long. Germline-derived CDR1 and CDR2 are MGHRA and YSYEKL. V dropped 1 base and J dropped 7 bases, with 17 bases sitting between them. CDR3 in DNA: TGCGCCAGCAGCCAAGGTGGGTCAGACAGGCAAAATTCACCCCTCCACTTT. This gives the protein CASSQGGSDRQNSPLHF.

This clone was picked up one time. The CDR3 loop reads CASSSRRGPELFF. For the CDR3, the DNA is TGTGCCAGCAGCTCCCGCAGGGGCCCGGAGCTGTTTTTT. The chain combines TRBV7-2 with TRBJ2-2, with a tentative D call TRBD1 (6 bases). V lost 4 bases and J lost 10, with 13 bases in between. The CDR3 contains 13 residues. Germline CDR1 and CDR2: SGHTA and FQGNSA.

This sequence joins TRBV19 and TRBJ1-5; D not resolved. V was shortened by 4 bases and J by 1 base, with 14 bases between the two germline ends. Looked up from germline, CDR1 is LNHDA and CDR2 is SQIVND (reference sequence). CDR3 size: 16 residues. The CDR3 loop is CASSTYRDSSNQPQHF. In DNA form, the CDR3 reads TGTGCCAGTAGTACCTACCGGGATTCAAGCAATCAGCCCCAGCATTTT. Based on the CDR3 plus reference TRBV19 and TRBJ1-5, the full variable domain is DGGITQSPKYLFRKEGQNVTLSCEQNLNHDAMYWYRQDPGQGLRLIYYSQIVNDFQKGDIAEGYSVSREKKESFPLTVTSAQKNPTAFYLCASSTYRDSSNQPQHFGDGTRLSIL.

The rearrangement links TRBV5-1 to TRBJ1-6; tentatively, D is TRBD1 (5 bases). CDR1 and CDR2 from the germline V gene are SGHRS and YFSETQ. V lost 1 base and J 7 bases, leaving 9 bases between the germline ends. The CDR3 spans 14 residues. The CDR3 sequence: CASSLRQINSPLHF. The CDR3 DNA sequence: TGCGCCAGCAGCTTGCGACAGATCAATTCACCCCTCCACTTT. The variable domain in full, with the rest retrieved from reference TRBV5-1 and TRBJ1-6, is KAGVTQTPRYLIKTRGQQVTLSCSPISGHRSVSWYQQTPGQGLQFLFEYFSETQRNKGNFPGRFSGRQFSNSRSEMNVSTLELGDSALYLCASSLRQINSPLHFGNGTRLTVT.

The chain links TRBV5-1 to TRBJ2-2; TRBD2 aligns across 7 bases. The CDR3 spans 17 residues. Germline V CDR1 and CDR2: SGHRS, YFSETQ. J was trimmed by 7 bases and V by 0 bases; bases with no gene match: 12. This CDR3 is CASSLEISGRSGGELFF. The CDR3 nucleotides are TGCGCCAGCAGCTTGGAAATTAGCGGGCGATCCGGCGGGGAGCTGTTTTTT.

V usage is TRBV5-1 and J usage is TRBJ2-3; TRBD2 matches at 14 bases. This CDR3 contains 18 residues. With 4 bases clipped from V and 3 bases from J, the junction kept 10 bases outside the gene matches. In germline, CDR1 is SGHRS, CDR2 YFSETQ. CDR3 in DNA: TGCGCCAGCAGCCAAGGGACTAGCGGGGGCGTGGGTACAGATACGCAGTATTTT. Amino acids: CASSQGTSGGVGTDTQYF.